This passage covers 10 T cell receptor beta chains from one sample sequenced in a study of radiation and T cells in renal cell carcinoma. The table came from immunoSEQ multiplex PCR; TCRdb's copy has only in-frame clones and leaves some out. The data show 140,000 to 150,000 clones, with approximately 86% seen just once and 17% held by the top ten. This sample's time point: blood 4 weeks post-SBRT, at nephrectomy. Indicated treatment: 15 Gy SBRT to primary tumor, nephrectomy 4 weeks later. Sequencing was performed on blood, taken from a patient whose treatment included radiotherapy and nephrectomy. The receptors here all came from a woman aged 45-65 years with renal cell carcinoma.

The chain is built from TRBV5-4 and TRBJ1-1; the D gene is possibly TRBD1 (6 bases). V was pared by 0 bases and J by 4 bases, with 10 bases between. This CDR3 has 14 amino acids. Germline V gene sequence: CDR1 SGHNT, CDR2 YYREEE (reference sequence). The CDR3 nucleotides are TGTGCCAGCAGCTTGGCCGTAGGGGGCACTGAAGCTTTCTTT. Its protein product is CASSLAVGGTEAFF. The full variable domain, rest sourced from reference TRBV5-4 and TRBJ1-1, is ETGVTQSPTHLIKTRGQQVTLRCSSQSGHNTVSWYQQALGQGPQFIFQYYREEENGRGNFPPRFSGLQFPNYSSELNVNALELDDSALYLCASSLAVGGTEAFFGQGTRLTVV.

This chain links TRBV4-2 with TRBJ2-7, with TRBD1 identical over 11 bases. V lost 3 bases and J lost 3; bases outside the gene matches: 7. The CDR3 is 16 amino acids. The germline V gene has CDR1 LGHNA and CDR2 YNFKEQ. The CDR3 here is CASSHPGQGVDYEQYF. In DNA, the CDR3 is TGTGCCAGCAGCCACCCGGGACAGGGGGTAGACTACGAGCAGTACTTC.

V gene TRBV5-3 combines with J gene TRBJ1-5; 7 bases line up with TRBD1. TRBV5-3 is recorded as an ORF, its role being uncertain. The V segment lost 4 bases and the J segment 0 bases; nucleotides outside the gene matches: 10. The CDR3 is 17 residues long. This CDR3 is CARSGNPDRNSNQPQHF. The CDR3 region has the DNA TGTGCCAGAAGCGGTAATCCGGACAGGAATAGCAATCAGCCCCAGCATTTT.

The V and J genes are TRBV28 and TRBJ2-2; D uncertain. The CDR3 covers 19 residues. V was clipped by 1 base and J by 0 bases, with 18 bases between them. The germline CDR1 and CDR2 sequences are MDHEN and SYDVKM. In DNA form, the CDR3 reads TGTGCCAGCAGTTTATTCTCCGGTTTGGGCAACGCGAACACCGGGGAGCTGTTTTTT. It codes for CASSLFSGLGNANTGELFF.

The chain uses TRBV30 and TRBJ2-5; possibly TRBD1 for D (6 bases). Trimming stripped 5 bases from V and 0 bases from J, with 10 bases between. CDR1 and CDR2 from the germline V gene are GTSNPN and SVGIG (reference sequence). The CDR3 spans 13 residues. The CDR3, as DNA: TGTGCCTGGCTACAGGGAAACCAAGAGACCCAGTACTTC. The encoded protein is CAWLQGNQETQYF.

CDR3 in amino acids: CASSLEGRTSLAGQYF. CDR3 sequence (DNA): TGTGCCAGCAGCTTAGAGGGGCGGACTTCTCTAGCTGGGCAGTACTTC. The rearrangement joins TRBV11-1 to TRBJ2-7; D is tentatively TRBD1 or TRBD2 (5 bases each). The germline CDR1 and CDR2 sequences are SGHAT and FQDESV (reference sequence). V dropped 1 base and J dropped 9 bases, with 22 bases sitting between them. This CDR3 comprises 16 residues.

The chain employs TRBV28 and TRBJ1-2, with 8 bases matching TRBD1. This CDR3 is 15 amino acids long. Germline V gives CDR1 MDHEN, CDR2 SYDVKM. The V gene end was trimmed by 3 bases and the J gene end by 3 bases; junction bases not matched to a gene: 6. The CDR3 is CASSFGDRKYYGYTF. CDR3 nucleotide sequence: TGTGCCAGCAGTTTTGGGGACAGGAAGTACTATGGCTACACCTTC.

The rearrangement uses TRBV27 and TRBJ2-7; D ambiguous. Germline V gene lookup returns CDR1 MNHEY and CDR2 SMNVEV (reference sequence). The germline V and J ends were trimmed by 5 bases and 0 bases, with 14 bases remaining between them. The CDR3 spans 15 residues. CDR3 sequence reads: CASSTTDFSSYEQYF. The CDR3 DNA reads as TGTGCCAGCAGTACCACAGATTTTAGCTCCTACGAGCAGTACTTC.

This chain joins TRBV30 and TRBJ1-4; 9 positions agree with TRBD1. J gave up 4 bases and V 0 bases, and 3 bases lay outside the gene matches. The CDR3 spans 15 residues. CDR1 GTSNPN and CDR2 SVGIG come from the germline V gene (reference sequence). The CDR3 spells CAWSVLGQGNEKLFF. For the CDR3, the DNA is TGTGCCTGGAGTGTACTGGGACAGGGTAATGAAAAACTGTTTTTT. The full variable domain, rest sourced from reference TRBV30 and TRBJ1-4, is SQTIHQWPATLVQPVGSPLSLECTVEGTSNPNLYWYRQAAGRGLQLLFYSVGIGQISSEVPQNLSASRPQDRQFILSSKKLLLSDSGFYLCAWSVLGQGNEKLFFGSGTQLSVL.

The J gene is TRBJ1-1, the V gene TRBV30, with D possibly being TRBD1 (5 bases). Germline values: CDR1 GTSNPN, CDR2 SVGIG (reference sequence). V was clipped by 2 bases and J by 3 bases, with 13 bases between them. The CDR3 is 14 amino acids. The CDR3 loop is CAWSQGGWDTEAFF. The CDR3 DNA is TGTGCCTGGAGTCAGGGAGGTTGGGACACTGAAGCTTTCTTT.